Reported below is one T cell receptor (beta chain). This CDR3 has 14 amino acids. Trimming cost V 3 bases and J 2 bases, with 11 bases left between them. The germline CDR1 and CDR2 sequences are GTSNPN and SVGIG (reference sequence). Time point indicated: baseline, week 1 (first vaccination visit). Treatment described: pre-vaccination baseline after standard-of-care therapy. This entry is derived from a study of a mutant IDH1 vaccine in newly diagnosed glioma. Study overall: Patients got radiotherapy, temozolomide, or both beforehand, and most got both.

Measured with immunoSEQ multiplex PCR; TCRdb has only the in-frame clones, and not every one. Seen here are about 88,000 clones, approximately 80% observed once, and the top ten hold roughly 5.3%. J is TRBJ1-3 and V is TRBV30; D gene uncertain. The clonotype comes from a man in his forties or fifties with glioma. Some clones in this sample may be carry-over from other donors' samples. The sample consisted of PBMCs, taken from a glioma patient treated with radiotherapy, temozolomide or both. The CDR3 loop is CAWSAGSAGNTIYF. In DNA form, the CDR3 reads TGTGCCTGGAGCGCCGGTAGTGCTGGAAACACCATATATTTT.